This note documents a single T cell receptor (beta chain) sequence. This sample was taken from a study of blood T cells in healthy people across ages. Healthy Caucasians from Russia aged about 6 to 90 served as donors. The V gene lost 4 bases and the J gene lost 0 bases, with 12 bases spanning the gap. The CDR3 sequence is 15 residues long. Germline V gene sequence: CDR1 SEHNR, CDR2 FQNEAQ (reference sequence). Combining a sample-barcoded 5' primer with a J-beta primer mix, a second PCR ran for 7 to 11 cycles. A minimum of 2.5 million CDR3-containing paired-end reads was obtained for each sample. Each CDR3 protein is one row after TCRdb ran MiXCR on the 5' RACE reads. The table records about 1.4 million distinct CDR3 sequences, approximately 60% of them present only once.

The receptor was isolated from a man aged 18 to 30 in good health. V usage is TRBV7-9 and J usage is TRBJ1-2; D gene unclear. The source material was blood. CDR3 nucleotide sequence: TGTGCCAGCAGCTCCAGCAGGAGGACTAACTATGGCTACACCTTC. This sequence encodes CASSSSRRTNYGYTF. The entire variable domain, with the rest obtained from reference TRBV7-9 and TRBJ1-2, is as follows: DTGVSQNPRHKITKRGQNVTFRCDPISEHNRLYWYRQTLGQGPEFLTYFQNEAQLEKSRLLSDRFSAERPKGSFSTLEIQRTEQGDSAMYLCASSSSRRTNYGYTFGSGTRLTVV.